These 26 T cell receptor beta chains were sequenced from one sample in a study of CXCR3-negative and CXCR3-positive naive CD8 T cells. Through 5' RACE with UMI labels, the TRB cDNA libraries were prepared. TCRdb reprocessed the 5' RACE reads, keeping one entry per CDR3 protein, no DNA. The listing contains about 82,000 distinct CDR3 sequences. Material: naive CXCR3- CD8+ T cells from blood. Subset reported: CD45RO-CCR7+CD27+CD95- naive CD8+ T cells lacking CXCR3 (TNR3-). Receptors were obtained from a human donor in good health. Some clones in this sample may be carry-over from other donors' samples.

This chain connects TRBV27 to TRBJ1-4; TCRdb gives TRBD1 as the D gene, but with no DNA this cannot be confirmed. Germline-derived CDR1 and CDR2 are MNHEY and SMNVEV (reference sequence). The CDR3 extends over 15 amino acids. The CDR3 protein is CASSLSGQVNEKLFF.

The V call is TRBV27, the J call TRBJ2-1; checking the TCRdb D call of TRBD2 is not possible without DNA. The CDR3 is 15 amino acids. Germline V gene data show CDR1 as MNHEY and CDR2 as SMNVEV (reference sequence). CDR3 sequence: CATGIAASSYNEQFF.

CDR3 sequence reads: CASSYPPLVGQPQHF. The V gene is TRBV6-2 or TRBV6-3, the J gene TRBJ1-5; TCRdb picks TRBD1, but there is no DNA to check that call. The CDR3 runs 15 residues. Germline CDR1 MNHEY, CDR2 SVGEGT.

The chain uses TRBV15 and TRBJ2-7; the TCRdb D gene call, TRBD1, has no DNA to confirm it. The CDR3 totals 13 residues. In germline, CDR1 is LNHNV, CDR2 YYDKDF (reference sequence). The CDR3 sequence: CATSRVRGGEQYF. The full variable domain, completed using reference TRBV15 and TRBJ2-7, is DAMVIQNPRYQVTQFGKPVTLSCSQTLNHNVMYWYQQKSSQAPKLLFHYYDKDFNNEADTPDNFQSRRPNTSFCFLDIRSPGLGDTAMYLCATSRVRGGEQYFGPGTRLTVT.

The gene calls are TRBV6-2 or TRBV6-3 and TRBJ2-1; without DNA, the TCRdb call of TRBD2 cannot be checked. Per the germline V gene, CDR1 is MNHEY and CDR2 is SVGEGT. The CDR3 extends over 16 amino acids. Here the CDR3 reads CASSLPQDPPSNEQFF.

The V and J genes are TRBV9 and TRBJ2-1; there is no DNA to check the TCRdb D call of TRBD2. The CDR3 loop spans 14 amino acids. The germline CDR1 and CDR2 sequences are SGDLS and YYNGEE. This CDR3 reads CASNSGSSYNEQFF.

J is TRBJ2-1 and V is TRBV7-9; there is no DNA to check the TCRdb D call of TRBD1. The CDR3 runs 14 residues. The germline CDR1 and CDR2 sequences are SEHNR and FQNEAQ (reference sequence). The CDR3 loop reads CASSLAGGRDEQFF.

The chain is built from TRBV19 and TRBJ1-1. Germline V CDR1 and CDR2: LNHDA, SQIVND (reference sequence). This CDR3 has 13 residues. The CDR3 reads CASSMSGNTEAFF. The whole variable domain, filled in from reference TRBV19 and TRBJ1-1, reads DGGITQSPKYLFRKEGQNVTLSCEQNLNHDAMYWYRQDPGQGLRLIYYSQIVNDFQKGDIAEGYSVSREKKESFPLTVTSAQKNPTAFYLCASSMSGNTEAFFGQGTRLTVV.

The rearrangement joins TRBV11-3 to TRBJ2-1; TCRdb gives TRBD1 as the D gene, but with no DNA this cannot be confirmed. Looked up from germline, CDR1 is SGHNT and CDR2 is YENEEA. This CDR3 is 16 amino acids long. CDR3 protein: CASSSRPGGTYNEQFF.

The chain links TRBV29-1 to TRBJ2-2; TCRdb's D gene call, TRBD1, goes unchecked for lack of DNA. This CDR3 spans 17 amino acids. The germline V gene has CDR1 SQVTM and CDR2 ANQGSEA. The CDR3 region is CSVAQIVGTVNTGELFF.

The J gene is TRBJ1-1, the V gene TRBV9; TCRdb returns TRBD1, unconfirmable since there is no DNA. Germline CDR1 SGDLS, CDR2 YYNGEE. The length of the CDR3 is 14 residues. The CDR3 protein is CASSAPQGNTEAFF.

This clonotype is identified as medium-sized from frequency. The chain recombines TRBV6-4 with TRBJ2-1; the TCRdb call, TRBD2, lacks DNA for checking. CDR1 and CDR2 (germline): MRHNA, SNTAGT. The CDR3 covers 14 residues. The CDR3 sequence is CASSVSSEYNEQFF.

The rearrangement uses TRBV2 and TRBJ2-1; TCRdb designates TRBD1, a call that cannot be tested without DNA. This CDR3 has 14 residues. The germline V gene encodes CDR1 SNHLY and CDR2 FYNNEI. The CDR3 is CASSDTGTYNEQFF. The full variable domain, completed using reference TRBV2 and TRBJ2-1, is EPEVTQTPSHQVTQMGQEVILRCVPISNHLYFYWYRQILGQKVEFLVSFYNNEISEKSEIFDDQFSVERPDGSNFTLKIRSTKLEDSAMYFCASSDTGTYNEQFFGPGTRLTVL.

The chain is built from TRBV7-3 and TRBJ2-2; no DNA is available, so the TRBD2 call from TCRdb remains unchecked. This CDR3 comprises 17 residues. The germline gives CDR1 SGHTA, CDR2 FQGTGA. The CDR3 sequence: CASSYQEGRENTGELFF.

This chain connects TRBV20-1 to TRBJ1-1; absent DNA, TCRdb's TRBD1 call cannot be checked. This CDR3 is 15 amino acids long. CDR1 and CDR2 (germline): DFQATT, SNEGSKA (reference sequence). The CDR3 spells CSARDKNGADTEAFF.

This rearrangement joins TRBV7-9 to TRBJ2-2. The CDR3 has 17 residues. CDR1 and CDR2 from the germline V gene are SEHNR and FQNEAQ (reference sequence). This CDR3 is CASSLGVGQSNTGELFF.

This chain connects TRBV7-9 to TRBJ1-1. This CDR3 contains 15 residues. Germline-derived CDR1 and CDR2 are SEHNR and FQNEAQ (reference sequence). Here the CDR3 reads CASSPLPIEGTEAFF.

The CDR3 is CASSSEVHMNTEAFF. The gene calls are TRBV7-9 and TRBJ1-1. The CDR3 runs to 15 residues. The germline V gene has CDR1 SEHNR and CDR2 FQNEAQ (reference sequence).

The chain carries TRBV7-9 and TRBJ1-5. There are 13 residues in the CDR3. In germline, CDR1 is SEHNR, CDR2 FQNEAQ (reference sequence). CDR3 in amino acids: CASNVESDQPQHF.

J is TRBJ1-2 and V is TRBV20-1; the TCRdb D gene call, TRBD1, has no DNA to confirm it. CDR3 length: 15 amino acids. The germline V gene encodes CDR1 DFQATT and CDR2 SNEGSKA (reference sequence). CDR3 sequence reads: CSAAQGPEDPYGYTF.

The chain carries TRBV2 and TRBJ1-4; without DNA, the TCRdb call of TRBD1 cannot be checked. The CDR3 covers 14 residues. The V gene's germline CDR1 is SNHLY and CDR2 FYNNEI. The CDR3 is CASSEALGGEKLFF.

CDR3 sequence reads: CSVGGREILTEQFF. The V gene is TRBV29-1, the J gene TRBJ2-1; TCRdb lists TRBD1, though no DNA is available to test this call. The CDR3 is 14 residues long. Germline V gives CDR1 SQVTM, CDR2 ANQGSEA.

J is TRBJ2-1 and V is TRBV29-1; absent DNA, TCRdb's TRBD1 call cannot be checked. In germline, CDR1 is SQVTM, CDR2 ANQGSEA. This CDR3 has 13 residues. CDR3 sequence reads: CSVEDDRESEQFF.

The chain recombines TRBV27 with TRBJ2-7; TCRdb selects TRBD1, and the lack of DNA leaves this call unchecked. In germline, CDR1 is MNHEY, CDR2 SMNVEV (reference sequence). This CDR3 is 13 amino acids long. This CDR3 reads CASSRLPGAEQYF.

The chain joins TRBV5-1 to TRBJ2-1. This CDR3 is 14 amino acids long. CDR1 is SGHRS, CDR2 YFSETQ, per germline. This CDR3 reads CASSLRPRYNEQFF.

The chain employs TRBV11-1 and TRBJ1-1; the D call of TRBD1 rests on TCRdb alone, since no DNA is present to check it. CDR3 length equals 11 residues. Germline values: CDR1 SGHAT, CDR2 FQDESV (reference sequence). The CDR3 region is CASSHGDEAFF.